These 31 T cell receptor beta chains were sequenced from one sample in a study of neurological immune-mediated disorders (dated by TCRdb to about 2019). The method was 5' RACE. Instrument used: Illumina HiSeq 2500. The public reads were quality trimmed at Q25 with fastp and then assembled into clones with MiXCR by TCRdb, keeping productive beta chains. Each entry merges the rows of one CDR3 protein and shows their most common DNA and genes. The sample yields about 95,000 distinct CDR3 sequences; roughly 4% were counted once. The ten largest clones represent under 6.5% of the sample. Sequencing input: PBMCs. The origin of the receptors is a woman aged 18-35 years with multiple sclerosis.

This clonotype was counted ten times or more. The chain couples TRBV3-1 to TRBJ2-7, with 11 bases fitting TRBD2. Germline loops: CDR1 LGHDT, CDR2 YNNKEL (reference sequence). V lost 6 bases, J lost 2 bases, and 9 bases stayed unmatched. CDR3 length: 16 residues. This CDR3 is CASSFGTSGRPYEQYF. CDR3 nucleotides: TGTGCCAGCAGTTTTGGCACTAGCGGGAGACCCTACGAGCAGTACTTC.

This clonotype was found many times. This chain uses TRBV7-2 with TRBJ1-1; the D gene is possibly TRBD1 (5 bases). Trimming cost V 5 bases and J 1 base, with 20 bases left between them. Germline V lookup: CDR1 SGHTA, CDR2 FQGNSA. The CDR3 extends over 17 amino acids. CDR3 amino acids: CASSARQGVGGNTEAFF. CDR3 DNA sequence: TGTGCCAGCAGCGCGAGGCAGGGAGTCGGGGGGAACACTGAAGCTTTCTTT.

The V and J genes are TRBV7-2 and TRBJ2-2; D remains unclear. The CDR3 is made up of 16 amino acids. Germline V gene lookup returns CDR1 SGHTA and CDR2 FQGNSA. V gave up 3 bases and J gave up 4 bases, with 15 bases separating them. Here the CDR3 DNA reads TGTGCCAGCAGCTTCGAACCGATGGCAGCCACCGGGGAGCTGTTTTTT. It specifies CASSFEPMAATGELFF.

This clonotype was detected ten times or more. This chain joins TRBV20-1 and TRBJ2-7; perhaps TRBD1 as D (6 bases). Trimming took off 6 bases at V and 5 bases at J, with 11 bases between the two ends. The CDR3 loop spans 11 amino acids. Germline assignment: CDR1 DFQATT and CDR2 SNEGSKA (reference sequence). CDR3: CSAPQGHEQYF. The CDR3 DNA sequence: TGCAGTGCCCCACAGGGCCACGAGCAGTACTTC.

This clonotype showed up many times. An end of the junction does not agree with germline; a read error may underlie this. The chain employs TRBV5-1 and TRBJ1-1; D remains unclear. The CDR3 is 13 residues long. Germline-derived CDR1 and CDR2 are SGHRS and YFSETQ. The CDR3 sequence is CASSYGQNTEAFF. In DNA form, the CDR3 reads TGTGCCAGCAGTTACGGGCAGAACACTGAAGCTTTCTTT.

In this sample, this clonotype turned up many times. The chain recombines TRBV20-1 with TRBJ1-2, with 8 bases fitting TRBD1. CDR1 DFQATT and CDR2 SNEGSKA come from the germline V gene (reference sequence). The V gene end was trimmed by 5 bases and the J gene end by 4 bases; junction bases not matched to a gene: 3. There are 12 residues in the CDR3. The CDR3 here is CSARQGSYGYTF. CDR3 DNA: TGCAGTGCTCGACAGGGGAGCTATGGCTACACCTTC.

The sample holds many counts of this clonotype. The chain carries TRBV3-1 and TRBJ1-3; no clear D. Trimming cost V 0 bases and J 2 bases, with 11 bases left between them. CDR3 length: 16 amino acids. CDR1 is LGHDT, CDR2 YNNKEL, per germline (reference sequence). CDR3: CASSQDPSQPGNTIYF. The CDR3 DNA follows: TGTGCCAGCAGCCAAGATCCGTCGCAGCCTGGAAACACCATATATTTT.

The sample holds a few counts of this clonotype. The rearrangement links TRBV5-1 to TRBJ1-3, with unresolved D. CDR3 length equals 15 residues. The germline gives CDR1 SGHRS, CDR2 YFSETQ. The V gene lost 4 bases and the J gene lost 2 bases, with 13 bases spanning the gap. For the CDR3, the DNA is TGCGCCAGCAGCCCATACCCAGAGCCTGGAAACACCATATATTTT. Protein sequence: CASSPYPEPGNTIYF.

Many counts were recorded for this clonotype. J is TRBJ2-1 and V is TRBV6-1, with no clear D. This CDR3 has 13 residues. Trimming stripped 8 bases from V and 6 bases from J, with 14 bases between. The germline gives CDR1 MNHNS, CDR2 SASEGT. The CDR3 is CASGLSGPNEQFF. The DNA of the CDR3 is TGTGCCAGCGGCTTGTCTGGTCCCAATGAGCAGTTCTTC.

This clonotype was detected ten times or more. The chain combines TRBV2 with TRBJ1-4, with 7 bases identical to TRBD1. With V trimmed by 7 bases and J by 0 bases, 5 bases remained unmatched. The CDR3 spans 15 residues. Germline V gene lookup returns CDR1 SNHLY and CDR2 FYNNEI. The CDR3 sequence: CASTGTATTNEKLFF. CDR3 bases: TGTGCCAGCACCGGGACAGCAACAACTAATGAAAAACTGTTTTTT.

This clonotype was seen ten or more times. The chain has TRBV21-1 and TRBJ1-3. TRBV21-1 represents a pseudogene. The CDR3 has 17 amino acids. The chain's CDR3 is CASSNHPISRARNTIYF. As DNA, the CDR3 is TGTGCCAGCAGCAACCACCCTATTTCAAGGGCTAGAAACACCATATATTTT.

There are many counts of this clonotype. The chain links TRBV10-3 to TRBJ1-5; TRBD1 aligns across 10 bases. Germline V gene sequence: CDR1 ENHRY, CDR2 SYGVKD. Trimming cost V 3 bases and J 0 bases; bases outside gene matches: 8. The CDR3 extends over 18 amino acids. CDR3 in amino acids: CAISDSAGTGVSNQPQHF. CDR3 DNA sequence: TGTGCCATCAGTGACTCAGCCGGGACAGGGGTTAGCAATCAGCCCCAGCATTTT.

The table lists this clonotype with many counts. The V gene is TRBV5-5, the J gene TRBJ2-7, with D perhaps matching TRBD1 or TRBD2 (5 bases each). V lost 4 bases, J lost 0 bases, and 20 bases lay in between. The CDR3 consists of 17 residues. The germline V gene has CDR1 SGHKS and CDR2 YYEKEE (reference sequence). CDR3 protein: CASSIRPGTVSSYEQYF. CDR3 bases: TGTGCCAGCAGCATTAGACCGGGGACGGTTAGCTCCTACGAGCAGTACTTC.

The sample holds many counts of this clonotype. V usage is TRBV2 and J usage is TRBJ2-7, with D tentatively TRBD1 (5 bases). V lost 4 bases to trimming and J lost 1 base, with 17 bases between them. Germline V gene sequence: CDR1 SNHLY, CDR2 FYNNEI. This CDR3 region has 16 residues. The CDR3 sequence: CASSGQGEARSYEQYF. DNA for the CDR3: TGTGCCAGCAGTGGCCAAGGGGAAGCTAGATCCTACGAGCAGTACTTC.

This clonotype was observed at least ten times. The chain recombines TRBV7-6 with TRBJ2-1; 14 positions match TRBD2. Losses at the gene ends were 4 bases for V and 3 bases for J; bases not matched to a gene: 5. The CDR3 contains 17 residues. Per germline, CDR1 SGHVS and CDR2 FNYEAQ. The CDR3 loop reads CASSSRTSGRNYNEQFF. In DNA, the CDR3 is TGTGCCAGCAGCTCGAGGACTAGCGGGAGGAACTACAATGAGCAGTTCTTC.

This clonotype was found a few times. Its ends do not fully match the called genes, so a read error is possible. The CDR3 reads CASSPDRVGSTLNF. The CDR3 nucleotides read TGTGCCAGCAGCCCCGACAGGGTGGGATCAACCCTCAACTTT. The chain couples TRBV6-6 to TRBJ1-6; 7 nucleotides align to TRBD1. CDR3 length equals 14 residues. Germline V gene sequence: CDR1 MNHNY, CDR2 SVGAGI (reference sequence).

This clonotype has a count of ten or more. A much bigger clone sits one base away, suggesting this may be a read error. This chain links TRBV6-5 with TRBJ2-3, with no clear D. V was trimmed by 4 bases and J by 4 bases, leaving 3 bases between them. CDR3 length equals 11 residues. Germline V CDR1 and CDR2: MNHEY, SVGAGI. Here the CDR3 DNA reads TGTGCCAGCAGTTTCGCAGATACGCAGTATTTT. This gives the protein CASSFADTQYF.

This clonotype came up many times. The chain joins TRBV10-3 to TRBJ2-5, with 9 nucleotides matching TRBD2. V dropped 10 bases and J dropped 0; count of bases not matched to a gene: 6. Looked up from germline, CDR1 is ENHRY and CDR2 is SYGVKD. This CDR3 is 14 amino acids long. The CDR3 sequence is CATQRGANQETQYF. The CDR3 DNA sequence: TGTGCCACCCAGCGGGGGGCGAACCAAGAGACCCAGTACTTC.

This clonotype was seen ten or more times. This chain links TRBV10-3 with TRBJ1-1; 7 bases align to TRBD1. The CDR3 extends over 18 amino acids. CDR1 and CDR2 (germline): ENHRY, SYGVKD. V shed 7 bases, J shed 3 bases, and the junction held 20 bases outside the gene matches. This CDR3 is CAITENRGDITGDTEAFF. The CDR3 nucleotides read TGTGCCATCACAGAGAACAGGGGTGACATAACCGGGGACACTGAAGCTTTCTTT.

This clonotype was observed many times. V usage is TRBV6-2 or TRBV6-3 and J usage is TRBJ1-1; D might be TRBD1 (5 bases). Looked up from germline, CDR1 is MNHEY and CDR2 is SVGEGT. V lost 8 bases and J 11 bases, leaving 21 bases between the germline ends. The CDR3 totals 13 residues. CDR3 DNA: TGTGCCAGCTCTGGGACCGCGGTGATCAGGGCTTTCTTT. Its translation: CASSGTAVIRAFF.

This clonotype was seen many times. This chain's CDR3 is CSAGGTLNTEAFF. As DNA, the CDR3 is TGCAGCGCGGGGGGGACTCTGAACACTGAAGCTTTCTTT. The chain recombines TRBV29-1 with TRBJ1-1, with D possibly TRBD1 on 5 matching bases. V lost 7 bases, J lost 0 bases, and 12 bases lay in between. From germline, CDR1 is SQVTM and CDR2 ANQGSEA. The CDR3 has 13 residues.

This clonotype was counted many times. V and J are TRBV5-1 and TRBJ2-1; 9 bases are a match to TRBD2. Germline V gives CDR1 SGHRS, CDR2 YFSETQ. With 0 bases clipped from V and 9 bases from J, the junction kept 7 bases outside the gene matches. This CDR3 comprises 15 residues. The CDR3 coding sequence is TGCGCCAGCAGCTTGGCCCGCGGGGGGGCCGGTGAGCAGTTCTTC. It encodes CASSLARGGAGEQFF.

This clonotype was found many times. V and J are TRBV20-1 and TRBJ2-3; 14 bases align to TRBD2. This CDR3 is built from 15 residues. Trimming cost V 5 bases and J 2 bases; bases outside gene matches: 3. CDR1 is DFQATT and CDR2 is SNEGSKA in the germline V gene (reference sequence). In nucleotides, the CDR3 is TGCAGTGCTTGGGGACTAGCGGGGGTCACAGATACGCAGTATTTT. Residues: CSAWGLAGVTDTQYF.

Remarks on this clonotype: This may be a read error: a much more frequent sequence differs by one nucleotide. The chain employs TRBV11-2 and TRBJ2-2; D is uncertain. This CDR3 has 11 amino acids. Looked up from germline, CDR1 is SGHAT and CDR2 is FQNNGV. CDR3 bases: TGTGACAGCAGTCCCTCCGGGGAGCTGTTTTTT. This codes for CDSSPSGELFF.

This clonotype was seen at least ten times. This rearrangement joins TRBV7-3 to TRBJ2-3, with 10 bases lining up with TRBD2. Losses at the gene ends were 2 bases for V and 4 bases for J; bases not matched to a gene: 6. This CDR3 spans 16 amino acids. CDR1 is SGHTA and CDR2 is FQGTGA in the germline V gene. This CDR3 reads CASSLSSGRYADTQYF. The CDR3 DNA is TGTGCCAGCAGCTTATCTAGCGGGAGATATGCAGATACGCAGTATTTT.

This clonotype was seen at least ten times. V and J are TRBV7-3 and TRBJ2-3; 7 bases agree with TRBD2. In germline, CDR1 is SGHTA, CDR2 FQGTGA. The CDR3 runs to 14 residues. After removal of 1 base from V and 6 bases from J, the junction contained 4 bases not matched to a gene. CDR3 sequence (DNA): TGTGCCAGCAGCTTAAGGTTTAGCGGGGATACGCAGTATTTT. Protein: CASSLRFSGDTQYF.

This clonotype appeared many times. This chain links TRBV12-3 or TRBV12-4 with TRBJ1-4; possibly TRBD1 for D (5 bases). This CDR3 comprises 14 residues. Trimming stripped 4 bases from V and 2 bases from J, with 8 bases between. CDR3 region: CASSSRGTNEKLFF. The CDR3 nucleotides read TGTGCCAGCAGTTCCCGGGGCACTAATGAAAAACTGTTTTTT.

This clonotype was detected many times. Here the CDR3 reads CASSLEQHLEAFF. The CDR3 DNA is TGTGCCAGCAGCTTAGAGCAACACCTTGAAGCTTTCTTT. The genes are TRBV11-2 and TRBJ1-1; no reliable D call. Germline V lookup: CDR1 SGHAT, CDR2 FQNNGV. This CDR3 region has 13 residues. Trimming pared 0 bases from V and 7 bases from J, leaving 9 bases between.

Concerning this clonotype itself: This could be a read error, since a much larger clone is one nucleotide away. The CDR3 DNA is TGTGCTAGCAGCCCTCAAATGGGGGGGCCCGAGCAGTACTTC. It codes for CASSPQMGGPEQYF. V and J are TRBV7-7 and TRBJ2-7; weak D call: TRBD2 (7 bases). The CDR3 is 14 residues long. The germline gives CDR1 SSHAT, CDR2 FNYEAQ (reference sequence).

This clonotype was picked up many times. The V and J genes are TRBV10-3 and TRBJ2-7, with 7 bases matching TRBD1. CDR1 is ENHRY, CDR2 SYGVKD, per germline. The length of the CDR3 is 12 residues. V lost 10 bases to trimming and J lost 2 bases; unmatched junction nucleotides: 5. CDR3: CATGDRTYEQYF. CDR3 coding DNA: TGTGCCACCGGGGACAGAACCTACGAGCAGTACTTC.

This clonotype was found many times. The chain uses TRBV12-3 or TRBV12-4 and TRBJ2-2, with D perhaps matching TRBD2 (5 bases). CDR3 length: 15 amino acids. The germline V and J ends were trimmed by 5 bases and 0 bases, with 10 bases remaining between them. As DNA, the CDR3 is TGTGCCAGCAGTCCGGCGGGCCCGAACACCGGGGAGCTGTTTTTT. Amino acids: CASSPAGPNTGELFF.